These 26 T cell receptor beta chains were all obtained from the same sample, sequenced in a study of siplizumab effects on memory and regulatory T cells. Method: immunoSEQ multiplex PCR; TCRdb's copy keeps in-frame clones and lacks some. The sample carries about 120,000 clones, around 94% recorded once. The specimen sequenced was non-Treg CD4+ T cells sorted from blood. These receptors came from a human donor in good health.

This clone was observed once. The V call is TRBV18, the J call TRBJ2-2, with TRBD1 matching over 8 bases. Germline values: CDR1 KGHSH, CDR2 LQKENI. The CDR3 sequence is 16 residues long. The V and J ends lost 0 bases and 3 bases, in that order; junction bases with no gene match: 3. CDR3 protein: CASSPPSGGDTGELFF. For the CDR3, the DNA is TGTGCCAGCTCACCACCGTCAGGGGGCGACACCGGGGAGCTGTTTTTT. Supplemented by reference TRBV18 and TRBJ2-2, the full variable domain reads NAGVMQNPRHLVRRRGQEARLRCSPMKGHSHVYWYRQLPEEGLKFMVYLQKENIIDESGMPKERFSAEFPKEGPSILRIQQVVRGDSAAYFCASSPPSGGDTGELFFGEGSRLTVL.

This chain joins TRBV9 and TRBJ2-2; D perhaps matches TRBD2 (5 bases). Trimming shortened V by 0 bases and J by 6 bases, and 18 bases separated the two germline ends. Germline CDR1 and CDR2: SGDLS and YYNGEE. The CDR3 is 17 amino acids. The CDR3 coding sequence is TGTGCCAGCAGCGTAGTAGCTCGAGGGCTAACCCCCGGGGAGCTGTTTTTT. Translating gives CASSVVARGLTPGELFF.

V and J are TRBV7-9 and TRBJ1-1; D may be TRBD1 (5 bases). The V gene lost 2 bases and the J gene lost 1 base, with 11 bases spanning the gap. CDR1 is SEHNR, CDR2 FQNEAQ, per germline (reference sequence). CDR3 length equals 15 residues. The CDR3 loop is CASSLSRVGNTEAFF. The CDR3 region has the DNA TGTGCCAGCAGCTTAAGCAGGGTCGGGAACACTGAAGCTTTCTTT.

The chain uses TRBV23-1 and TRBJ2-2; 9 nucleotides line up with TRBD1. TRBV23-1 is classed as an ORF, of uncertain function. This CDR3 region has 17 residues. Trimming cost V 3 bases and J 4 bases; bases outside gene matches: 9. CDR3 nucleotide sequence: TGCGCCAGCAGTCAGGGCGGGACAGGGTCGAGCACCGGGGAGCTGTTTTTT. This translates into CASSQGGTGSSTGELFF.

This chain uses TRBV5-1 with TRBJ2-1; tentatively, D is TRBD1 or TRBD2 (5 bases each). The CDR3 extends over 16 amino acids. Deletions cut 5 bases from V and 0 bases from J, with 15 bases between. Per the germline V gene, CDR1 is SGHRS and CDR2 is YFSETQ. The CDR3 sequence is CASSPSGAPSYNEQFF. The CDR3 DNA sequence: TGCGCCAGCAGTCCATCCGGGGCCCCCTCCTACAATGAGCAGTTCTTC.

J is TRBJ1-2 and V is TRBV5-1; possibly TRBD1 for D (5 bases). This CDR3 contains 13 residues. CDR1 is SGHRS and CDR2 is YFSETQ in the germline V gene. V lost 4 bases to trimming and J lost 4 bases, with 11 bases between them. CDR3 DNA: TGCGCCAGCAGCCCACGGGACCTCTATGGCTACACCTTC. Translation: CASSPRDLYGYTF.

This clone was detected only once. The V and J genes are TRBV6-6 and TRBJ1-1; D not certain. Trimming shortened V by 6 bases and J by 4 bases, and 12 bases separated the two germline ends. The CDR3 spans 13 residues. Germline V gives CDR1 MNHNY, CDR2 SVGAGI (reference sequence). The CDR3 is CASSPTRRTEAFF. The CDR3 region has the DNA TGTGCCAGCAGCCCGACCCGGCGCACTGAAGCTTTCTTT.

In DNA form, the CDR3 reads TGTGCCAGCAGCTGGGGATGGGATACGCAGTATTTT. Its protein product is CASSWGWDTQYF. The chain carries TRBV5-4 and TRBJ2-3, with D unclear. CDR3 length: 12 amino acids. The germline CDR1 and CDR2 sequences are SGHNT and YYREEE (reference sequence). The ends were cut back, 3 bases at V and 6 bases at J, with 8 bases in the middle. Together with reference TRBV5-4 and TRBJ2-3, the CDR3 gives the full variable domain: ETGVTQSPTHLIKTRGQQVTLRCSSQSGHNTVSWYQQALGQGPQFIFQYYREEENGRGNFPPRFSGLQFPNYSSELNVNALELDDSALYLCASSWGWDTQYFGPGTRLTVL.

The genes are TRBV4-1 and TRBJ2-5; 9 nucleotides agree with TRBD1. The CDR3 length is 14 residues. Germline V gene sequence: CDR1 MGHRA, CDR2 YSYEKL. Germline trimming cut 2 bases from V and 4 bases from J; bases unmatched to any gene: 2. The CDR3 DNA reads TGCGCCAGCAGCCAAACGGGACAGGGAGAGACCCAGTACTTC. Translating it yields CASSQTGQGETQYF.

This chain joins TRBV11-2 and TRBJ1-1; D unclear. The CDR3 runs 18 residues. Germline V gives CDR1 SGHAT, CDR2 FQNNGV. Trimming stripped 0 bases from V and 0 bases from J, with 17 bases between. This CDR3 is CASSLDSAWSGVNTEAFF. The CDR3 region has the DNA TGTGCCAGCAGCTTAGATTCAGCCTGGTCAGGAGTGAACACTGAAGCTTTCTTT.

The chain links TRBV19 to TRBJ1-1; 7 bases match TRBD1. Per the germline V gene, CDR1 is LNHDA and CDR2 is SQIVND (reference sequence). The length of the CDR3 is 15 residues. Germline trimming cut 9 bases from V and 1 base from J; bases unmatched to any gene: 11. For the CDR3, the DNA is TGTGCCAGCCACCGACAGGGCCTGACGAACACTGAAGCTTTCTTT. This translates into CASHRQGLTNTEAFF.

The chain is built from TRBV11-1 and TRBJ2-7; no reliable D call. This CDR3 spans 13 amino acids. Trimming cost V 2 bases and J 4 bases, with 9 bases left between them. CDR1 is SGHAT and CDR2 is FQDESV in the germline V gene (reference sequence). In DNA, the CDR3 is TGTGCCAGCAGCTTACGGGCAAGATACGAGCAGTACTTC. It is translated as CASSLRARYEQYF. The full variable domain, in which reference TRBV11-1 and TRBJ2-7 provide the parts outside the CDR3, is EAEVAQSPRYKITEKSQAVAFWCDPISGHATLYWYRQILGQGPELLVQFQDESVVDDSQLPKDRFSAERLKGVDSTLKIQPAELGDSAMYLCASSLRARYEQYFGPGTRLTVT.

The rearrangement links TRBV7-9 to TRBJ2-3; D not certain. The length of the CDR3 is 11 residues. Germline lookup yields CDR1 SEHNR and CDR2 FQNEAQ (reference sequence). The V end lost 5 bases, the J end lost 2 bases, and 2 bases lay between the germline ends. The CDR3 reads CASSDTDTQYF. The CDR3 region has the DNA TGTGCCAGCAGCGACACAGATACGCAGTATTTT. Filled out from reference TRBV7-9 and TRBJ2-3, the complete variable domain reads DTGVSQNPRHKITKRGQNVTFRCDPISEHNRLYWYRQTLGQGPEFLTYFQNEAQLEKSRLLSDRFSAERPKGSFSTLEIQRTEQGDSAMYLCASSDTDTQYFGPGTRLTVL.

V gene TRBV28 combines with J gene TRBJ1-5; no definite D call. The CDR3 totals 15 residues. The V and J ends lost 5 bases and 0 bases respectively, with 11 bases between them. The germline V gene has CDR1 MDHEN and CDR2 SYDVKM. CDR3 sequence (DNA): TGTGCCAGCAGTCCCCCTCAGCTTAGCAATCAGCCCCAGCATTTT. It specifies CASSPPQLSNQPQHF.

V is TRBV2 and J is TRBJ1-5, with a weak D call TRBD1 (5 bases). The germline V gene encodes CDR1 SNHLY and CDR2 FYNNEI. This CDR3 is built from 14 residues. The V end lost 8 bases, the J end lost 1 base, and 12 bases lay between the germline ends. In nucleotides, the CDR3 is TGTGCCAGCGGCCTGGCAGGGAGCAATCAGCCCCAGCATTTT. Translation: CASGLAGSNQPQHF.

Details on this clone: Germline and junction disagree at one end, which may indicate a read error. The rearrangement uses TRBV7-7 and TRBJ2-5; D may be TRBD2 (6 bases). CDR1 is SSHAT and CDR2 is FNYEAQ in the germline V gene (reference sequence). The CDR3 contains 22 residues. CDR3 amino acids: CASSLAPDVRGLVSRESETQYF. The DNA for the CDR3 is TGTGCTAGCAGCTTAGCGCCAGATGTTAGGGGACTGGTATCGCGTGAGTCGGAGACCCAGTACTTC.

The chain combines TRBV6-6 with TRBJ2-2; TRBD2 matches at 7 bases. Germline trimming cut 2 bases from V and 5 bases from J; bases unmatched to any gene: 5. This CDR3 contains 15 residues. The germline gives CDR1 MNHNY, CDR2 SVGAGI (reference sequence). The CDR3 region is CASSYRREWTGELFF. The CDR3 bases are TGTGCCAGCAGTTACAGGCGGGAGTGGACCGGGGAGCTGTTTTTT.

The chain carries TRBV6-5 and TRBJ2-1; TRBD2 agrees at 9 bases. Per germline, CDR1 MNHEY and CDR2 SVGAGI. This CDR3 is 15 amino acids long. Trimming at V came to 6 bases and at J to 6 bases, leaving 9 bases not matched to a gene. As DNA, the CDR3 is TGTGCCAGCAGCCGCGGGAGGGCCTTCCCCAATGAGCAGTTCTTC. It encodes CASSRGRAFPNEQFF.

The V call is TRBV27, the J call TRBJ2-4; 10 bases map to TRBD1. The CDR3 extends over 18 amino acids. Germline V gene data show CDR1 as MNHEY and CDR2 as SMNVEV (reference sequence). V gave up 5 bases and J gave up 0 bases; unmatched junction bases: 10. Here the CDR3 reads CASSDRDRGSLAKNIQYF. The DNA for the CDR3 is TGTGCCAGCAGTGATCGGGACAGGGGTTCACTAGCCAAAAACATTCAGTACTTC.

The DNA of the CDR3 is TGTGCCAGCAGCCCCAGAGGCACCTTGAACACTGAAGCTTTCTTT. Translating gives CASSPRGTLNTEAFF. The chain links TRBV9 to TRBJ1-1; D not resolved. Trimming shortened V by 4 bases and J by 0 bases, and 13 bases separated the two germline ends. The CDR3 covers 15 residues. Looked up from germline, CDR1 is SGDLS and CDR2 is YYNGEE.

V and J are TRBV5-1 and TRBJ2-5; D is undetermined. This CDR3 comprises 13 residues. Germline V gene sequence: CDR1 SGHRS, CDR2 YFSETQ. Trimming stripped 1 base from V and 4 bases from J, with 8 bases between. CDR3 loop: CASSLLERETQYF. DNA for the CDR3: TGCGCCAGCAGCTTGTTGGAACGAGAGACCCAGTACTTC.

The CDR3 nucleotides are TGTGCCAGCAGGAAGGGTGACTATGGCTACACCTTC. This gives the protein CASRKGDYGYTF. The chain carries TRBV6-5 and TRBJ1-2; D unclear. CDR3 length equals 12 residues. Trimming cost V 6 bases and J 3 bases, with 8 bases left between them. Germline CDR1 MNHEY, CDR2 SVGAGI.

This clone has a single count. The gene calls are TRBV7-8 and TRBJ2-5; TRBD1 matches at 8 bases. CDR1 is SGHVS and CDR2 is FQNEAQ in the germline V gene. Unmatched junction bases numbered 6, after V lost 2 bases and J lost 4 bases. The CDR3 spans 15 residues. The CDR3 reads CASSLRDRFLETQYF. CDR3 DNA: TGTGCCAGCAGCTTACGGGACAGGTTTCTAGAGACCCAGTACTTC. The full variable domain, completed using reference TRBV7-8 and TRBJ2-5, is GAGVSQSPRYKVAKRGQDVALRCDPISGHVSLFWYQQALGQGPEFLTYFQNEAQLDKSGLPSDRFFAERPEGSVSTLKIQRTQQEDSAVYLCASSLRDRFLETQYFGPGTRLLVL.

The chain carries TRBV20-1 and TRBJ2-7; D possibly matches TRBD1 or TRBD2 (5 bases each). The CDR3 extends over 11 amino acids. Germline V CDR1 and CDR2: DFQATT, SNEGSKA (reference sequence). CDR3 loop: CNPGRHCEQYF. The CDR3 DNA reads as TGCAACCCGGGGCGACATTGCGAGCAGTACTTC.

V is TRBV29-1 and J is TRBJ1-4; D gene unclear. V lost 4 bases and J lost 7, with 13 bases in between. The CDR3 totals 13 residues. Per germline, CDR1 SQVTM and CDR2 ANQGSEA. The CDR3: CSVASLASEKLFF. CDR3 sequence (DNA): TGCAGCGTTGCCTCCCTCGCGAGTGAAAAACTGTTTTTT.

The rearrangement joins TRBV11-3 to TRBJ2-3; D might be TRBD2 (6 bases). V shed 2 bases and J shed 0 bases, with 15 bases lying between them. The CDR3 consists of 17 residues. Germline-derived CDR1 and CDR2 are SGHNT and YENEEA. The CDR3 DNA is TGTGCCAGCAGCTTAAACGCGGGGACGCTAAGCACAGATACGCAGTATTTT. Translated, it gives CASSLNAGTLSTDTQYF.